One and the same sample provided the 30 T cell receptor beta chains below, sequenced in a study of molecular identifiers for immune sequencing clone quantification. TCRdb re-called the PCR reads with MiXCR, one entry per CDR3 protein. This repertoire shows hundreds of thousands of distinct CDR3 sequences, 25% found once; its top ten account for 0.7% to 0.95%. Sequencing was performed on naive CD8+ T cells from blood, with Jurkat cell RNA spiked in. The subset here: FACS-sorted CD8+CD4-CCR7+CD45RA+ naive T cells. These receptors all come from a human donor in good health. Some libraries in this study had Jurkat cell RNA spiked in.

Comment on this clonotype: A read error may be the cause here, since a much bigger clone is one base away. The V gene is TRBV7-2, the J gene TRBJ2-5; the D is unclear. This CDR3 spans 12 amino acids. Trimming cost V 4 bases and J 3 bases, with 6 bases left between them. The V gene's germline CDR1 is SGHTA and CDR2 FQGNSA. The CDR3 nucleotides read TGTGCCAGCAGCTCAGGCGAAGAGACCCAGTACTTC. It specifies CASSSGEETQYF.

This clonotype was picked up a small number of times. The chain couples TRBV6-1 to TRBJ2-7; D call uncertain. Trimming took 7 bases from V and 2 from J, leaving 15 bases between them. Germline V lookup: CDR1 MNHNS, CDR2 SASEGT. The CDR3 sequence is 14 residues long. The CDR3 DNA reads as TGTGCCAGCACCCCTTGGCGGCGGACCTACGAGCAGTACTTC. Residues: CASTPWRRTYEQYF.

For this clonotype: At one of its ends the junction is not consistent with the germline gene, which may arise from a read error. The chain recombines TRBV6-5 with TRBJ2-7; D remains ambiguous. The germline gives CDR1 MNHEY, CDR2 SVGAGI. This CDR3 comprises 14 residues. The DNA for the CDR3 is TGTGCCAGCAGTTATAAGACTTACTCCTACGAGCAGTCCTTC. Translated: CASSYKTYSYEQSF.

Only one count was recorded for this clonotype. A read error may be the cause here, since a much bigger clone is one base away. The genes are TRBV11-2 and TRBJ2-7; D remains ambiguous. CDR3 length equals 14 residues. The germline CDR1 and CDR2 sequences are SGHAT and FQNNGV. CDR3 coding DNA: TGTGCCAGCAGCTTAGGTGCAGACGCCTACGGGCAGTACTTC. Protein product: CASSLGADAYGQYF.

The table lists this clonotype with a few counts. The V call is TRBV9, the J call TRBJ2-3; a possible D gene is TRBD2 (6 bases). This CDR3 has 13 amino acids. From germline, CDR1 is SGDLS and CDR2 YYNGEE. V lost 6 bases, J lost 2 bases, and 10 bases lay in between. The CDR3 region is CASTRRDTDTQYF. The CDR3 coding sequence is TGTGCCAGCACACGGCGGGACACAGATACGCAGTATTTT.

V and J are TRBV6-2 or TRBV6-3 and TRBJ2-1; 9 nucleotides match TRBD1. Germline V gene lookup returns CDR1 MNHEY and CDR2 SVGEGT. The CDR3 length is 15 residues. V lost 6 bases, J lost 3 bases, and 6 bases stayed unmatched. CDR3 residues: CASRDQTGGYNEQFF. CDR3 nucleotides: TGTGCCAGCAGGGACCAGACAGGGGGCTACAATGAGCAGTTCTTC.

This clonotype was recorded at least ten times. This chain connects TRBV30 to TRBJ1-1, with TRBD1 matching 8 bases. Germline CDR1 is GTSNPN and CDR2 is SVGIG (reference sequence). V lost 3 bases and J lost 0; bases outside the gene matches: 6. The length of the CDR3 is 15 residues. The DNA for the CDR3 is TGTGCCTGGAGATGGACAGGGATGATGAACACTGAAGCTTTCTTT. This codes for CAWRWTGMMNTEAFF.

Comments on this clonotype: An end of the junction differs from the germline gene, which may be a read error. This chain connects TRBV19 to TRBJ2-6, with a weak D call TRBD1 (5 bases). The CDR3 runs 15 residues. Germline V gives CDR1 LNHDA, CDR2 SQIVND (reference sequence). CDR3 in amino acids: CASSIGGSGAPVLPF. The CDR3 nucleotides are TGTGCCAGTAGTATAGGTGGATCTGGGGCCCCCGTCCTGCCTTTC.

This chain uses TRBV4-3 with TRBJ2-5; D is possibly TRBD2 (6 bases). From germline, CDR1 is LGHNA and CDR2 YSLEER. V lost 0 bases and J lost 0, with 11 bases in between. CDR3 length: 16 amino acids. The CDR3 DNA reads TGCGCCAGCAGCCAAGAGCCAGGAGGGTACCAAGAGACCCAGTACTTC. Protein product: CASSQEPGGYQETQYF.

This clonotype came up a few times. The chain carries TRBV19 and TRBJ1-6; tentative D call: TRBD1 (5 bases). CDR1 and CDR2 from the germline V gene are LNHDA and SQIVND (reference sequence). There are 14 residues in the CDR3. V was trimmed by 3 bases and J by 10 bases, leaving 13 bases between them. CDR3 sequence: CASSIGAGRSPLHF. The CDR3 DNA reads as TGTGCCAGTAGTATTGGGGCAGGGAGATCACCCCTCCACTTT.

This clonotype was counted at least ten times. The V and J genes are TRBV6-5 and TRBJ2-3; 10 bases fit TRBD2. J was trimmed by 1 base and V by 0 bases; bases with no gene match: 4. The length of the CDR3 is 17 residues. The V gene's germline CDR1 is MNHEY and CDR2 SVGAGI. CDR3 in DNA: TGTGCCAGCAGTTACTCGGGGCTAGCGGGGGGCACAGATACGCAGTATTTT. Its protein product is CASSYSGLAGGTDTQYF.

This clonotype was observed a handful of times. The chain is built from TRBV6-1 and TRBJ2-7; 8 nucleotides agree with TRBD2. Germline CDR1 MNHNS, CDR2 SASEGT. Trimming took 0 bases from V and 0 from J; bases not matched to a gene: 1. CDR3 size: 15 residues. CDR3 nucleotide sequence: TGTGCCAGCAGTGAAGCAGGGACTAGCTCCTACGAGCAGTACTTC. It encodes CASSEAGTSSYEQYF.

About this clonotype itself: A much larger clone differs from this one at a single base, so this may be a read error. J is TRBJ1-5 and V is TRBV7-6; D may be TRBD1 (5 bases). The germline CDR1 and CDR2 sequences are SGHVS and FNYEAQ. V was cut by 5 bases and J by 7 bases, with 15 bases left in between. This CDR3 spans 14 amino acids. The CDR3 here is CASSRMEGSQPQHF. CDR3 coding DNA: TGTGCCAGCAGCCGCATGGAGGGGTCCCAGCCCCAGCATTTT.

For this clonotype: Since no conserved phenylalanine or tryptophan closes the CDR3, a read error is the likely cause. Written as DNA, the CDR3 is TGTGCCAGAAGCTGGTTCCGGGACAGGGGCAATGAGCAGTTCTCC. Translating gives CARSWFRDRGNEQFS. The J gene is TRBJ2-1, the V gene TRBV5-3, with 10 bases aligning to TRBD1. TRBV5-3 is placed among ORFs of uncertain function. This CDR3 comprises 15 residues. The V segment lost 3 bases and the J segment 6 bases; nucleotides outside the gene matches: 6.

This clonotype showed up many times. J is TRBJ2-3 and V is TRBV5-4; TRBD2 aligns across 9 bases. The CDR3 consists of 15 residues. The germline V gene encodes CDR1 SGHNT and CDR2 YYREEE (reference sequence). J was trimmed by 3 bases and V by 3 bases; bases with no gene match: 5. Here the CDR3 reads CASSSVAGETDTQYF. CDR3 nucleotides: TGTGCCAGCAGCTCCGTAGCGGGGGAGACAGATACGCAGTATTTT.

V is TRBV28 and J is TRBJ1-5; 7 nucleotides align to TRBD1. Germline V gene lookup returns CDR1 MDHEN and CDR2 SYDVKM. The V segment lost 8 bases and the J segment 0 bases; nucleotides outside the gene matches: 7. The CDR3 has 15 amino acids. The chain's CDR3 is CASGFRGYSNQPQHF. The CDR3 coding sequence is TGTGCCAGCGGGTTCAGGGGGTATAGCAATCAGCCCCAGCATTTT.

This clonotype has only a few counts. CDR3 sequence (DNA): TGCGCCACCCTACGGGCAGAAGCTTTCTTT. Translated: CATLRAEAFF. The chain recombines TRBV10-1 with TRBJ1-1; no reliable D call. The CDR3 runs to 10 residues. The V gene's germline CDR1 is WNHNN and CDR2 SYGVQD (reference sequence). V gave up 10 bases and J gave up 8 bases, with 11 bases separating them.

This clonotype has ten or more counts. The chain is built from TRBV19 and TRBJ2-7, with TRBD2 as a possible D gene (6 bases). Trimming pared 4 bases from V and 4 bases from J, leaving 17 bases between. CDR3 length equals 15 residues. CDR1 and CDR2 from the germline V gene are LNHDA and SQIVND (reference sequence). The chain's CDR3 is CASSTSPGTGYEQYF. The CDR3 DNA follows: TGTGCCAGTAGTACCAGTCCCGGGACTGGTTACGAGCAGTACTTC. The variable domain in full, completed from reference TRBV19 and TRBJ2-7, reads DGGITQSPKYLFRKEGQNVTLSCEQNLNHDAMYWYRQDPGQGLRLIYYSQIVNDFQKGDIAEGYSVSREKKESFPLTVTSAQKNPTAFYLCASSTSPGTGYEQYFGPGTRLTVT.

The chain links TRBV7-2 to TRBJ2-5; TRBD1 matches 9 bases. Losses at the gene ends were 3 bases for V and 4 bases for J; bases not matched to a gene: 9. The germline V gene has CDR1 SGHTA and CDR2 FQGNSA. This CDR3 contains 16 residues. CDR3 loop: CASSLPGQGVGETQYF. The CDR3 bases are TGTGCCAGCAGCTTGCCGGGACAGGGAGTCGGAGAGACCCAGTACTTC.

As for this clonotype: A much more abundant neighbour one base away suggests this may be a read error. The chain employs TRBV5-6 and TRBJ2-7; D unresolved. The germline V gene has CDR1 SGHDT and CDR2 YYEEEE. The CDR3 runs to 13 residues. The V end lost 5 bases, the J end lost 6 bases, and 15 bases lay between the germline ends. DNA of the CDR3: TGTGCCAGCAGTTATGACTCCCGGCCCGAGCAGTACGTC. It yields the protein CASSYDSRPEQYV.

This clonotype was recorded only once. A read error may explain this, as a much larger clone is one base away. CDR3 protein: CASSYWGHTPSGANVLTF. As DNA, the CDR3 is TGTGCCAGCAGTTACTGGGGACACACACCTTCTGGGGCCAACGTCCTGACTTTC. The chain uses TRBV6-2 or TRBV6-3 and TRBJ2-6, with a tentative D call TRBD1 (6 bases). Germline lookup yields CDR1 MNHEY and CDR2 SVGEGT. Trimming removed 1 base from V and 1 base from J, with 14 bases in between. The CDR3 has 18 residues.

The CDR3 loop is CASSLGWGQMGVEQFF. CDR3 nucleotides: TGTGCCAGCAGCCTGGGTTGGGGTCAGATGGGGGTGGAGCAGTTCTTC. The chain has TRBV9 and TRBJ2-1; D might be TRBD1 or TRBD2, each matching 5 bases. Between the trimmed V and J ends, which lost 4 bases and 10 bases, there was a span of 24 bases. Germline V gene sequence: CDR1 SGDLS, CDR2 YYNGEE. The CDR3 runs to 16 residues.

The chain uses TRBV12-5 and TRBJ2-2, with D possibly TRBD1 on 6 matching bases. There are 15 residues in the CDR3. Germline V CDR1 and CDR2: LGHNT, FRNRAP. V dropped 3 bases and J dropped 7 bases, with 15 bases sitting between them. CDR3 sequence: CASGFPPGDGGELFF. Here the CDR3 DNA reads TGTGCTAGTGGTTTCCCGCCAGGGGACGGCGGGGAGCTGTTTTTT.

The chain employs TRBV4-1 and TRBJ2-7; 9 nucleotides agree with TRBD2. Germline V gene data show CDR1 as MGHRA and CDR2 as YSYEKL. The V segment lost 2 bases and the J segment 2 bases; nucleotides outside the gene matches: 4. The CDR3 runs to 15 residues. CDR3 in amino acids: CASSQIAGETYEQYF. CDR3 in DNA: TGCGCCAGCAGCCAAATAGCGGGGGAGACCTACGAGCAGTACTTC.

The chain couples TRBV6-1 to TRBJ2-7; TRBD1 matches 8 bases. V shed 3 bases and J 1 base; nucleotides not matched to a gene: 8. Germline V gene lookup returns CDR1 MNHNS and CDR2 SASEGT. The CDR3 consists of 16 residues. DNA of the CDR3: TGTGCCAGCAGTGATTTTTGGGGACAGGAGTCCTACGAGCAGTACTTC. The encoded protein is CASSDFWGQESYEQYF.

On this clonotype: Mismatch with germline at one junction end may stem from a read error. The J gene is TRBJ2-3, the V gene TRBV9; weak D call: TRBD2 (5 bases). The germline gives CDR1 SGDLS, CDR2 YYNGEE. The CDR3 loop spans 15 amino acids. In DNA form, the CDR3 reads TGTGCCAGCGGCGTAGGTGACTATGCAACAGATACGCAGTATTTT. Translating gives CASGVGDYATDTQYF.

This clonotype was observed many times. The chain employs TRBV6-5 and TRBJ2-4; perhaps D is TRBD1 or TRBD2 (6 bases each). Trimming left V 2 bases short and J 6 bases short, with 11 bases between. Germline CDR1 is MNHEY and CDR2 is SVGAGI. CDR3 size: 14 residues. The CDR3 sequence is CASSYGGPGNIQYF. CDR3 nucleotide sequence: TGTGCCAGCAGTTACGGGGGGCCGGGAAACATTCAGTACTTC.

With respect to this clonotype: A read error may be the cause here, since a much bigger clone is one base away. V gene TRBV7-9 combines with J gene TRBJ2-2; D is uncertain. CDR1 SEHNR and CDR2 FQNEAQ come from the germline V gene (reference sequence). V gave up 4 bases and J gave up 6 bases, with 6 bases separating them. The CDR3 covers 12 residues. CDR3 amino acids: CASSSWSGELFF. In DNA form, the CDR3 reads TGTGCCAGCAGCTCCTGGTCCGGGGAGCTGTTTTTT.

The gene calls are TRBV27 and TRBJ2-1; 12 nucleotides match TRBD2. The V gene's germline CDR1 is MNHEY and CDR2 SMNVEV (reference sequence). The V and J ends lost 3 bases and 9 bases, in that order; junction bases with no gene match: 6. CDR3 length: 15 amino acids. This CDR3 reads CASSLVGLAGSEQFF. For the CDR3, the DNA is TGTGCCAGCAGTTTGGTCGGACTAGCGGGAAGTGAGCAGTTCTTC.

This clonotype was recorded only once. The V call is TRBV5-6, the J call TRBJ2-2; 12 bases are shared with TRBD2. Germline CDR1 SGHDT, CDR2 YYEEEE. The CDR3 contains 17 residues. With V trimmed by 5 bases and J by 1 base, 6 bases remained unmatched. The CDR3 nucleotides read TGTGCCAGCAGATATAAGACTAGCGGGAGGAACACCGGGGAGCTGTTTTTT. Its translation is CASRYKTSGRNTGELFF.